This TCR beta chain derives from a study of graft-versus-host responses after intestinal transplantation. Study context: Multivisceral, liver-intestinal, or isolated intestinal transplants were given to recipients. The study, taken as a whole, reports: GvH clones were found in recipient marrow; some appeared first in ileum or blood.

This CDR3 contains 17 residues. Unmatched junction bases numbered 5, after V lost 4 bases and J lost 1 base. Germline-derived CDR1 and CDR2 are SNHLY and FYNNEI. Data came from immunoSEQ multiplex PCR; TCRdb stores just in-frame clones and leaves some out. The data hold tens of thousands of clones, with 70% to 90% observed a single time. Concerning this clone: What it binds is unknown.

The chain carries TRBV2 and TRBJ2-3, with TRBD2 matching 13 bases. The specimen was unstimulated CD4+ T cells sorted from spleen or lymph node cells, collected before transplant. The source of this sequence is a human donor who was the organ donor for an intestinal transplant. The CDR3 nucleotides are TGTGCCAGCAGTGCGGCCGGACTAGCGGGAGGCACAGATACGCAGTATTTT. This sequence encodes CASSAAGLAGGTDTQYF.